Below, 5 T cell receptor beta chains from the same sample are listed, as sequenced in a study of long-term antiretroviral therapy in people with HIV. The assay used was immunoSEQ (version v3.0), run at survey level. Method: immunoSEQ multiplex PCR; TCRdb's copy keeps in-frame clones and lacks some. This table has roughly 38,000 clones, about 80% appearing once. The sequencing here drew on unsorted PBMCs, taken 3.4 years after starting antiretroviral therapy. These receptors were collected from a man aged 30-40 years with HIV.

The chain uses TRBV28 and TRBJ2-1, with TRBD2 matching 10 bases. J gave up 5 bases and V 1 base, and 11 bases lay outside the gene matches. Germline CDR1 and CDR2: MDHEN and SYDVKM. CDR3 length: 18 amino acids. The CDR3 reads CASSLLLGSGRANNEQFF. The DNA for the CDR3 is TGTGCCAGCAGTTTATTGCTAGGAAGCGGGAGGGCCAACAATGAGCAGTTCTTC.

The V gene is TRBV7-2, the J gene TRBJ1-4, with unresolved D. Trimming left V 1 base short and J 4 bases short, with 13 bases between. The CDR3 totals 16 residues. Germline V gene sequence: CDR1 SGHTA, CDR2 FQGNSA. The CDR3 nucleotides are TGTGCCAGCAGCTTAGGGCTTAACAGAGATAATGAAAAACTGTTTTTT. This gives the protein CASSLGLNRDNEKLFF.

Only one count was recorded for this clone. The rearrangement uses TRBV6-5 and TRBJ1-4; a possible D gene is TRBD1 (5 bases). Trimming cost V 0 bases and J 7 bases, with 12 bases left between them. This CDR3 is 15 amino acids long. The germline V gene has CDR1 MNHEY and CDR2 SVGAGI. The CDR3 nucleotides read TGTGCCAGCAGTTACTCCCCAGGGAGCGGTGAAAAACTGTTTTTT. Translating gives CASSYSPGSGEKLFF.

The rearrangement uses TRBV29-1 and TRBJ1-1, with D possibly being TRBD1 (5 bases). V dropped 7 bases and J dropped 2 bases, with 11 bases sitting between them. Germline-derived CDR1 and CDR2 are SQVTM and ANQGSEA. The CDR3 contains 12 residues. The CDR3 region has the DNA TGCAGCGCACATAGGGGAAACACTGAAGCTTTCTTT. Translating gives CSAHRGNTEAFF.

The J gene is TRBJ2-1, the V gene TRBV5-1; 7 positions match TRBD1. V was pared by 4 bases and J by 4 bases, with 8 bases of the junction left unmatched. Germline CDR1 is SGHRS and CDR2 is YFSETQ. The CDR3 is 15 residues long. CDR3 in amino acids: CASSLGTASYNEQFF. The CDR3 DNA follows: TGCGCCAGCAGCCTGGGGACAGCTTCATACAATGAGCAGTTCTTC.